The clone carrying this T cell receptor (beta chain) was found once. Its antigen is not known. Just one base apart from a much larger clone, this may be a read error. TCR beta CDR3 region amplification was performed from RNA transcripts. First-round RT-PCR of the TCR CDR3 relied on the HTBI primer set. TCRdb reanalysed the multiplex PCR reads using MiXCR and keeps one entry per CDR3 protein. The table has 640,000 or so distinct CDR3 sequences, roughly 14% seen once; the top ten hold about 3.9%. The data originate from a study of T cells in Graves' hyperthyroidism and ophthalmopathy. Study outcomes and limitations: Expanded thyroid clonotypes (above 0.001) were mostly also found in blood.

The sequenced material came from blood. The source of this sequence is a woman in her thirties or forties with Graves' ophthalmopathy.

The CDR3 protein is CASSVEDYDTEELFF. As DNA, the CDR3 is TGTGCCAGCAGCGTAGAGGACTATGACACCGAGGAGCTGTTTTTT. V gene TRBV9 combines with J gene TRBJ2-2; a possible D gene is TRBD2 (6 bases). The germline gives CDR1 SGDLS, CDR2 YYNGEE. The CDR3 extends over 15 amino acids.